This T cell receptor (beta chain) came from a study of siplizumab effects on memory and regulatory T cells. Overall study results and limits: Naive T cells apparently outstripped memory cells in diversity and seemed major alloresponse contributors. A small minority of alloreactive clones were mapped to unstimulated subsets. No naive or memory phenotype could be assigned to roughly 75-97% of proliferating clones. It was never confirmed that proliferating Tregs from siplizumab cultures were suppressive.

This CDR3 contains 12 residues. CDR1 MNHEY and CDR2 SVGAGI come from the germline V gene. Germline trimming cut 5 bases from V and 13 bases from J; bases unmatched to any gene: 8. Some clones are missing from TCRdb's copy, which holds only in-frame ones; the method was immunoSEQ multiplex PCR. Of about 46,000 clones detected, roughly 92% appear once; the ten largest clones hold 17%. Points on this clone: Antigen unknown.

The sequenced material came from CD8+ T cells sorted from blood. The chain links TRBV6-5 to TRBJ1-2, with 9 nucleotides matching TRBD1. This TCR derives from a human donor in good health. In DNA, the CDR3 is TGTGCCAGCAGTGAAGCCCGGACAGGGGCCACCTTC. Translating it yields CASSEARTGATF.